Below are 27 T cell receptor beta chains sequenced from a single sample in a study of human T cells and chemical hapten exposure. TCRdb passed the RACE reads through MiXCR, listing each CDR3 protein once. In the table there are over 40,000 distinct CDR3 sequences, approximately 3.4% of which are singletons. Time point indicated: patch test 2, 6 weeks after DPC sensitization. The treatment was: therapeutic diphenylcyclopropenone sensitization with weekly scalp DPC. Sequenced material: whole blood, taken in connection with sensitization to the hapten diphenylcyclopropenone (DPC). These TCRs come from a man aged 35-49 years with alopecia areata. Some clones in this sample may be carry-over from other donors' samples.

At least ten counts were recorded for this clonotype. The chain carries TRBV6-4 and TRBJ1-6; D gene ambiguous. The V and J ends lost 2 bases and 10 bases respectively, with 12 bases between them. Germline CDR1 is MRHNA and CDR2 is SNTAGT. This CDR3 region has 14 residues. CDR3 loop: CASSDRLGNSPLHF. Written as DNA, the CDR3 is TGTGCCAGCAGTGACAGGTTGGGGAACTCACCCCTCCACTTT.

This clonotype was observed many times. The rearrangement links TRBV3-1 to TRBJ2-3; no definite D call. Trimming left V 0 bases short and J 0 bases short, with 10 bases between. The CDR3 spans 16 residues. Germline CDR1 and CDR2: LGHDT and YNNKEL (reference sequence). As DNA, the CDR3 is TGTGCCAGCAGCCAAGAAGCTGGCTTTAGCACAGATACGCAGTATTTT. It codes for CASSQEAGFSTDTQYF.

This chain joins TRBV7-2 and TRBJ1-4, with 7 bases lining up with TRBD1. The CDR3 consists of 16 residues. V was clipped by 2 bases and J by 0 bases; unmatched bases: 3. Germline V gene data show CDR1 as SGHTA and CDR2 as FQGNSA. The CDR3 DNA reads TGTGCCAGCAGCTTAAACAGGGGAGCAACTAATGAAAAACTGTTTTTT. This codes for CASSLNRGATNEKLFF. The variable domain in full, completed from reference TRBV7-2 and TRBJ1-4, reads GAGVSQSPSNKVTEKGKDVELRCDPISGHTALYWYRQSLGQGLEFLIYFQGNSAPDKSGLPSDRFSAERTGGSVSTLTIQRTQQEDSAVYLCASSLNRGATNEKLFFGSGTQLSVL.

In its sample, this clonotype was seen many times. The V call is TRBV12-3 or TRBV12-4, the J call TRBJ2-2, with 7 positions matching TRBD2. The CDR3 has 13 amino acids. V gave up 3 bases and J gave up 6 bases; unmatched junction bases: 1. In DNA, the CDR3 is TGTGCCAGCAGTTTTCGGGGGGCCGGGGAGCTGTTTTTT. Amino acid sequence: CASSFRGAGELFF.

There are many counts of this clonotype. V gene TRBV7-3 combines with J gene TRBJ2-7, with a tentative D call TRBD1 (6 bases). This CDR3 has 14 amino acids. V lost 2 bases and J lost 3, with 11 bases in between. Germline values: CDR1 SGHTA, CDR2 FQGTGA. The DNA of the CDR3 is TGTGCCAGCAGCTTAGGGGGCTCGGGCTACGAGCAGTACTTC. Translation gives CASSLGGSGYEQYF.

This clonotype occurred many times. This rearrangement joins TRBV2 to TRBJ1-1, with 11 bases lining up with TRBD1. The ends lost 6 bases at V and 0 bases at J; junction bases unmatched: 9. From germline, CDR1 is SNHLY and CDR2 FYNNEI. The length of the CDR3 is 17 residues. CDR3 sequence reads: CASSHRDRGAMNTEAFF. CDR3 DNA sequence: TGTGCCAGCAGCCATAGGGACAGGGGGGCTATGAACACTGAAGCTTTCTTT.

This clonotype is medium-sized. This sequence joins TRBV10-2 and TRBJ2-1, with no clear D. V lost 5 bases and J 8 bases, leaving 13 bases between the germline ends. The CDR3 extends over 13 amino acids. From germline, CDR1 is WSHSY and CDR2 SAAADI. The CDR3 is CASSWPERDEQFF. In DNA form, the CDR3 reads TGCGCCAGCAGTTGGCCCGAAAGGGATGAGCAGTTCTTC.

In its sample, this clonotype was seen many times. The chain recombines TRBV7-2 with TRBJ1-3; the D gene is possibly TRBD1 (5 bases). The CDR3 totals 15 residues. The germline V gene encodes CDR1 SGHTA and CDR2 FQGNSA. V was clipped by 5 bases and J by 1 base, with 12 bases between them. CDR3 DNA: TGTGCCAGCAGCCCGACGCCAGGGTCTGGAAACACCATATATTTT. Translating it yields CASSPTPGSGNTIYF.

This clonotype was seen ten or more times. The chain joins TRBV5-1 to TRBJ2-7; D is uncertain. Germline-derived CDR1 and CDR2 are SGHRS and YFSETQ. The CDR3 extends over 16 amino acids. V dropped 0 bases and J dropped 0 bases, with 13 bases sitting between them. CDR3 region: CASSLAPDLSSYEQYF. The CDR3 DNA reads TGCGCCAGCAGCTTGGCCCCGGACCTTAGCTCCTACGAGCAGTACTTC.

The CDR3: CSAEPGTSSYNEQFF. The DNA for the CDR3 is TGCAGTGCTGAACCCGGGACTAGCTCCTACAATGAGCAGTTCTTC. The chain couples TRBV20-1 to TRBJ2-1; 8 bases are a match to TRBD2. Germline-derived CDR1 and CDR2 are DFQATT and SNEGSKA (reference sequence). J was trimmed by 0 bases and V by 5 bases; bases with no gene match: 6. The CDR3 sequence is 15 residues long.

This clonotype has a count of ten or more. The V and J genes are TRBV20-1 and TRBJ2-2, with 9 bases fitting TRBD1. Germline CDR1 DFQATT, CDR2 SNEGSKA (reference sequence). J was trimmed by 6 bases and V by 7 bases; bases with no gene match: 6. The CDR3 totals 13 residues. CDR3 DNA: TGCAGTGTGGGGGACAGGGCCCCCGGGGAGCTGTTTTTT. It is translated as CSVGDRAPGELFF.

DNA for the CDR3: TGTGCCAGCAGCCGCGACTGGGGGGGCCAAGAGACCCAGTACTTC. Amino acids: CASSRDWGGQETQYF. J is TRBJ2-5 and V is TRBV7-9, with 7 bases that match TRBD2. CDR1 is SEHNR and CDR2 is FQNEAQ in the germline V gene (reference sequence). This CDR3 has 15 residues. V lost 5 bases and J lost 1; bases outside the gene matches: 7.

This clonotype showed up many times. CDR3 in amino acids: CASSLDRGEQFF. DNA for the CDR3: TGTGCCAGCAGCTTGGACAGAGGGGAGCAGTTCTTC. V is TRBV5-4 and J is TRBJ2-1; D is perhaps TRBD2 (5 bases). The CDR3 sequence is 12 residues long. V lost 0 bases, J lost 10 bases, and 8 bases lay in between. Germline lookup yields CDR1 SGHNT and CDR2 YYREEE (reference sequence).

This clonotype was observed at least ten times. The V gene is TRBV10-3, the J gene TRBJ2-1, with 9 nucleotides matching TRBD2. The V and J ends lost 11 bases and 7 bases, in that order; junction bases with no gene match: 12. Germline V gene data show CDR1 as ENHRY and CDR2 as SYGVKD. The CDR3 extends over 14 amino acids. The CDR3 nucleotides are TGTGCCTGCAGCCTAGCGGGATGGGGGAATGAGCAGTTCTTC. Protein: CACSLAGWGNEQFF.

This clonotype was picked up many times. The rearrangement uses TRBV20-1 and TRBJ2-4; D possibly corresponds to TRBD1 (6 bases). CDR1 and CDR2 (germline): DFQATT, SNEGSKA (reference sequence). This CDR3 is 13 amino acids long. V shed 6 bases and J shed 2 bases, with 11 bases lying between them. CDR3 region: CSAGAASKNIQYF. The CDR3 bases are TGCAGTGCGGGGGCGGCTTCCAAAAACATTCAGTACTTC.

Remarks on this clonotype: This may stem from a read error, because a much larger clone lies one nucleotide away. The chain is built from TRBV7-2 and TRBJ2-3; no definite D call. In germline, CDR1 is SGHTA, CDR2 FQGNSA. The V gene lost 7 bases and the J gene lost 7 bases, with 12 bases spanning the gap. CDR3 length: 12 amino acids. The CDR3 reads CASTRLGNTQYF. In nucleotides, the CDR3 is TGTGCCAGCACCCGCCTTGGTAATACGCAGTATTTT.

This clonotype was recorded many times. The chain uses TRBV20-1 and TRBJ2-3; perhaps TRBD1 as D (6 bases). The germline V and J ends were trimmed by 6 bases and 3 bases, with 19 bases remaining between them. Germline CDR1 is DFQATT and CDR2 is SNEGSKA (reference sequence). The CDR3 is made up of 15 amino acids. The CDR3 reads CSATGQPARTDTQYF. CDR3 nucleotide sequence: TGCAGTGCCACTGGACAGCCGGCGAGAACAGATACGCAGTATTTT.

This clonotype showed up many times. The J gene is TRBJ2-3, the V gene TRBV7-3; TRBD1 is a possible D gene (6 bases). This CDR3 contains 14 residues. The germline V gene encodes CDR1 SGHTA and CDR2 FQGTGA. V was shortened by 6 bases and J by 5 bases, with 15 bases between the two germline ends. The CDR3 DNA reads as TGTGCCAGCAGTCAAAACCCCAGGGGAGATACGCAGTATTTT. Translation: CASSQNPRGDTQYF.

This clonotype was found many times. The V gene is TRBV6-6, the J gene TRBJ2-7; the D is unclear. Germline loops: CDR1 MNHNY, CDR2 SVGAGI (reference sequence). CDR3 length: 11 residues. V gave up 10 bases and J gave up 3 bases, with 10 bases separating them. The CDR3 sequence is CAIGGYYEQYF. The CDR3, as DNA: TGTGCCATCGGTGGGTACTACGAGCAGTACTTC.

Concerning this clonotype: A much bigger clone sits one base away, suggesting this may be a read error. The genes are TRBV20-1 and TRBJ2-1, with D possibly TRBD2 on 6 matching bases. Trimming took 7 bases from V and 15 from J, leaving 16 bases between them. CDR1 is DFQATT and CDR2 is SNEGSKA in the germline V gene (reference sequence). The CDR3 covers 10 residues. This CDR3 reads CSGGRDSRFF. The CDR3 nucleotides read TGCAGTGGTGGCCGGGACTCCCGGTTCTTC.

This clonotype showed up many times. The chain employs TRBV4-1 and TRBJ2-3; D not certain. Germline CDR1 MGHRA, CDR2 YSYEKL. V was clipped by 1 base and J by 10 bases, with 12 bases between them. The CDR3 is 13 amino acids. The CDR3 here is CASSQVIPEAQYF. The CDR3 DNA sequence: TGCGCCAGCAGCCAAGTTATCCCAGAGGCGCAGTATTTT.

There are a few counts of this clonotype. This chain's CDR3 is CSVAGGLEQYF. CDR3 sequence (DNA): TGCAGCGTGGCGGGAGGGCTCGAGCAGTACTTC. The J gene is TRBJ2-7, the V gene TRBV29-1; 9 nucleotides match TRBD2. The CDR3 is 11 residues long. V gave up 6 bases and J gave up 6 bases; unmatched junction bases: 3. CDR1 is SQVTM, CDR2 ANQGSEA, per germline.

This clonotype has only a few counts. The V call is TRBV11-1, the J call TRBJ2-7; no clear D. CDR1 is SGHAT and CDR2 is FQDESV in the germline V gene (reference sequence). The CDR3 runs 14 residues. V lost 1 base and J lost 3, with 10 bases in between. DNA for the CDR3: TGTGCCAGCAGCTTAGAAGCAGAGAGCTACGAGCAGTACTTC. Translated, it gives CASSLEAESYEQYF.

This clonotype was observed at least ten times. The chain has TRBV6-2 or TRBV6-3 and TRBJ2-4; 7 nucleotides match TRBD2. V dropped 0 bases and J dropped 3; count of bases not matched to a gene: 8. The length of the CDR3 is 17 residues. CDR1 MNHEY and CDR2 SVGEGT come from the germline V gene. The CDR3 region has the DNA TGTGCCAGCAGTTACTCGATCGCGGGAGTGGTCAAAAACATTCAGTACTTC. It is translated as CASSYSIAGVVKNIQYF.

This clonotype was detected ten times or more. CDR3 amino acids: CATSRDGGSGANVLTF. CDR3 in DNA: TGTGCCACCAGCAGAGATGGGGGGTCTGGGGCCAACGTCCTGACTTTC. V is TRBV15 and J is TRBJ2-6, with TRBD2 as a possible D gene (6 bases). Trimming left V 0 bases short and J 1 base short, with 7 bases between. The CDR3 sequence is 16 residues long. Germline lookup yields CDR1 LNHNV and CDR2 YYDKDF (reference sequence).

The genes are TRBV18 and TRBJ2-1; D is perhaps TRBD1 (5 bases). Trimming stripped 3 bases from V and 4 bases from J, with 10 bases between. The CDR3 spans 14 residues. Germline-derived CDR1 and CDR2 are KGHSH and LQKENI. The CDR3 protein is CASSPPDKYNEQFF. CDR3 nucleotide sequence: TGTGCCAGCTCACCCCCGGACAAATACAATGAGCAGTTCTTC.

This clonotype occurred many times. This rearrangement joins TRBV6-1 to TRBJ1-4, with D unresolved. The CDR3 totals 13 residues. V lost 6 bases, J lost 6 bases, and 11 bases lay in between. Germline CDR1 and CDR2: MNHNS and SASEGT. As DNA, the CDR3 is TGTGCCAGCAGCTCCGTTTTCGATGAAAAACTGTTTTTT. Translated: CASSSVFDEKLFF.